This T cell receptor (beta chain) was obtained from a study of blood T cell repertoires in COVID-19. The overall study: T cells, B-cell-depleted T cells, or PBMCs provided the cDNA or gDNA that served as material.

Under the authors' procedure: Quantification of nucleated cells was approximated via reference gene primer amplification. The table came from immunoSEQ multiplex PCR; TCRdb's copy has only in-frame clones and leaves some out. V and J calls and clone size are as listed in that table; D and trimming were resolved from the DNA. Of about 300,000 clones listed, approximately 86% are singletons. The germline V gene has CDR1 WNHNN and CDR2 SYGVQD (reference sequence). V lost 3 bases to trimming and J lost 1 base, with 15 bases between them. The CDR3 totals 16 residues. This TCR came from a man between 18 and 35 years old with active or convalescent COVID-19. Sequenced sample: peripheral blood. The rearrangement joins TRBV10-1 to TRBJ1-1, with D perhaps matching TRBD1 (6 bases). The CDR3 DNA follows: TGCGCCAGCAGTGAAAGGATTCAGGGGCCGAACACTGAAGCTTTCTTT. It translates to CASSERIQGPNTEAFF.